The 20 T cell receptor beta chains in this list originate from one sample, sequenced in a study of T cell responses to AZD1222 COVID-19 vaccine. Repertoires were generated with immunoSEQ multiplex PCR, while TCRdb's copy carries only in-frame clones and drops some. The sample includes 55,000 to 85,000 clones, roughly 84% of them seen just once. Sequenced material: peripheral blood, taken on day 0 of AZD1222 vaccination. The receptors were gathered from an adult in good health.

This clone was seen just once. The CDR3 protein is CASSEFTMGYGYTF. The DNA of the CDR3 is TGTGCCAGCAGTGAATTTACCATGGGTTATGGCTACACCTTC. The chain joins TRBV2 to TRBJ1-2; D gene unclear. Germline V gene sequence: CDR1 SNHLY, CDR2 FYNNEI. The CDR3 is 14 residues long. The V gene lost 2 bases and the J gene lost 5 bases, with 12 bases spanning the gap.

A word on this clone: Other nucleotide sequences from this sample produce the same CDR3. V is TRBV7-9 and J is TRBJ1-1; 8 bases fit TRBD1. The germline V gene has CDR1 SEHNR and CDR2 FQNEAQ (reference sequence). J was trimmed by 8 bases and V by 5 bases; bases with no gene match: 10. The CDR3 runs to 14 residues. Here the CDR3 reads CASSLRQGSTEAFF. Here the CDR3 DNA reads TGTGCCAGCAGCCTCCGACAGGGGTCTACCGAAGCTTTCTTT.

This rearrangement joins TRBV3-1 (or the pseudogene TRBV3-2) to TRBJ1-1; D unresolved. Deletions cut 4 bases from V and 0 bases from J, with 3 bases between. This CDR3 comprises 12 residues. CDR1 and CDR2 (germline): LGHDT, YNNKEL (reference sequence). CDR3 bases: TGTGCCAGCAGCCTAATGAACACTGAAGCTTTCTTT. Translating it yields CASSLMNTEAFF.

The genes are TRBV3-1 (or the pseudogene TRBV3-2) and TRBJ1-4, with TRBD1 as a possible D gene (5 bases). Germline assignment: CDR1 LGHDT and CDR2 YNNKEL (reference sequence). The CDR3 is 12 amino acids. Trimming pared 1 base from V and 8 bases from J, leaving 5 bases between. The CDR3 protein is CASSQGTEKLFF. The DNA for the CDR3 is TGTGCCAGCAGCCAAGGGACAGAAAAACTGTTTTTT.

The V gene is TRBV5-6, the J gene TRBJ1-5; 9 positions match TRBD1. This CDR3 spans 14 amino acids. Germline trimming cut 5 bases from V and 7 bases from J; bases unmatched to any gene: 7. Germline values: CDR1 SGHDT, CDR2 YYEEEE. The CDR3: CASSPDRGKQPQHF. CDR3 nucleotide sequence: TGTGCCAGCAGTCCGGACAGGGGAAAACAGCCCCAGCATTTT.

This chain connects TRBV5-6 to TRBJ2-5, with D unclear. CDR1 is SGHDT and CDR2 is YYEEEE in the germline V gene. V was pared by 5 bases and J by 9 bases, with 20 bases between. CDR3 length: 14 amino acids. CDR3 region: CASRPGHTELSQYF. CDR3 DNA: TGTGCCAGCAGGCCCGGGCACACCGAGCTGTCCCAGTACTTC.

This clone was counted only a few times. CDR3 sequence reads: CASNGEGTGNYEQYF. DNA for the CDR3: TGTGCCAGCAATGGGGAAGGGACAGGGAACTACGAGCAGTACTTC. J is TRBJ2-7 and V is TRBV28; TRBD1 agrees at 9 bases. V shed 7 bases and J 3 bases; nucleotides not matched to a gene: 10. The CDR3 runs to 15 residues. Germline V CDR1 and CDR2: MDHEN, SYDVKM.

This clone has only one observation. J is TRBJ1-1 and V is TRBV29-1, with TRBD1 as a possible D gene (5 bases). The germline V gene has CDR1 SQVTM and CDR2 ANQGSEA. The CDR3 runs to 14 residues. V was clipped by 7 bases and J by 3 bases, with 18 bases between them. For the CDR3, the DNA is TGCAGCGCGCGCCCCTGGGGGAGCGACACTGAAGCTTTCTTT. Residues: CSARPWGSDTEAFF.

This clone occurred a few times. This rearrangement joins TRBV20-1 to TRBJ2-7; no reliable D call. Germline CDR1 DFQATT, CDR2 SNEGSKA (reference sequence). CDR3 length: 11 amino acids. The V and J ends lost 5 bases and 4 bases respectively, with 9 bases between them. This CDR3 reads CSALENYEQYF. Here the CDR3 DNA reads TGCAGTGCTTTAGAGAATTACGAGCAGTACTTC.

The chain couples TRBV7-9 to TRBJ1-2, with D perhaps TRBD1 (6 bases). The CDR3 is made up of 15 amino acids. The ends were cut back, 8 bases at V and 3 bases at J, with 19 bases in the middle. Germline V gene data show CDR1 as SEHNR and CDR2 as FQNEAQ (reference sequence). CDR3 coding DNA: TGTGCCAGCGGCGTTTGGGGGGCGGGAGACTATGGCTACACCTTC. It encodes CASGVWGAGDYGYTF. Combining the CDR3 with reference TRBV7-9 and TRBJ1-2 gives the whole variable domain DTGVSQNPRHKITKRGQNVTFRCDPISEHNRLYWYRQTLGQGPEFLTYFQNEAQLEKSRLLSDRFSAERPKGSFSTLEIQRTEQGDSAMYLCASGVWGAGDYGYTFGSGTRLTVV.

The rearrangement joins TRBV10-3 to TRBJ2-7, with 11 positions matching TRBD2. The length of the CDR3 is 15 residues. CDR1 is ENHRY and CDR2 is SYGVKD in the germline V gene. Trimming took 4 bases from V and 2 from J; bases not matched to a gene: 4. This chain's CDR3 is CAISAGLAGTYEQYF. The CDR3 DNA follows: TGTGCCATCAGTGCCGGACTAGCGGGCACCTACGAGCAGTACTTC.

The chain links TRBV4-1 to TRBJ1-1, with TRBD1 as a possible D gene (5 bases). V was clipped by 5 bases and J by 2 bases, with 18 bases between them. The germline CDR1 and CDR2 sequences are MGHRA and YSYEKL. The CDR3 covers 16 residues. CDR3 sequence reads: CASSAMFQGANTEAFF. DNA for the CDR3: TGCGCCAGCAGCGCGATGTTCCAGGGAGCCAACACTGAAGCTTTCTTT.

The chain has TRBV6-6 and TRBJ1-2; TRBD1 aligns across 8 bases. CDR3 length equals 13 residues. The trim removed 2 bases at V and 4 bases at J, leaving 0 bases unmatched. From germline, CDR1 is MNHNY and CDR2 SVGAGI (reference sequence). The CDR3 DNA sequence: TGTGCCAGCAGTTACACAGGGGGCTATGGCTACACCTTC. Translation gives CASSYTGGYGYTF.

A single count supports this clone. CDR3 protein: CASSSPGVPETQYF. Here the CDR3 DNA reads TGTGCCAGCAGTTCCCCCGGAGTCCCAGAGACCCAGTACTTC. The chain employs TRBV28 and TRBJ2-5; no clear D gene. V was shortened by 4 bases and J by 4 bases, with 13 bases between the two germline ends. Germline CDR1 reads MDHEN; CDR2 reads SYDVKM. The length of the CDR3 is 14 residues.

V and J are TRBV28 and TRBJ2-7; perhaps D is TRBD1 or TRBD2 (5 bases each). The CDR3 extends over 14 amino acids. Deletions cut 5 bases from V and 10 bases from J, with 21 bases between. The germline gives CDR1 MDHEN, CDR2 SYDVKM. The CDR3 loop is CASSVSGAQPNQYF. CDR3 nucleotide sequence: TGTGCCAGCAGTGTCTCCGGGGCCCAACCCAATCAGTACTTC.

J is TRBJ2-3 and V is TRBV18, with D maybe TRBD2 (6 bases). Germline V gene sequence: CDR1 KGHSH, CDR2 LQKENI. Trimming stripped 2 bases from V and 0 bases from J, with 9 bases between. This CDR3 has 15 residues. CDR3 amino acids: CASSPGGDSTDTQYF. CDR3 bases: TGTGCCAGCTCACCAGGCGGGGACAGCACAGATACGCAGTATTTT.

This chain links TRBV29-1 with TRBJ2-3; 10 bases agree with TRBD2. The J segment lost 1 base and the V segment lost 3 bases, leaving 1 base of the junction unmatched. Looked up from germline, CDR1 is SQVTM and CDR2 is ANQGSEA. The CDR3 sequence is 14 residues long. This CDR3 reads CSVDSGGGTDTQYF. Written as DNA, the CDR3 is TGCAGCGTTGACAGCGGGGGGGGCACAGATACGCAGTATTTT.

This clone was recorded only once. The chain combines TRBV5-1 with TRBJ2-2; D ambiguous. Germline V gene sequence: CDR1 SGHRS, CDR2 YFSETQ. V was trimmed by 2 bases and J by 3 bases, leaving 11 bases between them. The CDR3 contains 15 residues. The CDR3 here is CASSFAGDDTGELFF. CDR3 sequence (DNA): TGCGCCAGCAGCTTCGCCGGAGATGACACCGGGGAGCTGTTTTTT.

V usage is TRBV12-3 or TRBV12-4 and J usage is TRBJ1-1, with D possibly TRBD1 on 5 matching bases. The CDR3 loop spans 13 amino acids. V lost 4 bases and J lost 4, with 10 bases in between. As DNA, the CDR3 is TGTGCCAGCAGTTCGAGGGGAGGCACTGAAGCTTTCTTT. This gives the protein CASSSRGGTEAFF.

V and J are TRBV6-5 and TRBJ1-4; 7 bases align to TRBD1. CDR1 MNHEY and CDR2 SVGAGI come from the germline V gene. This CDR3 is 13 amino acids long. The trim removed 6 bases at V and 7 bases at J, leaving 5 bases unmatched. The CDR3 loop is CASRRTGGEKLFF. As DNA, the CDR3 is TGTGCCAGCAGGCGGACAGGCGGTGAAAAACTGTTTTTT.